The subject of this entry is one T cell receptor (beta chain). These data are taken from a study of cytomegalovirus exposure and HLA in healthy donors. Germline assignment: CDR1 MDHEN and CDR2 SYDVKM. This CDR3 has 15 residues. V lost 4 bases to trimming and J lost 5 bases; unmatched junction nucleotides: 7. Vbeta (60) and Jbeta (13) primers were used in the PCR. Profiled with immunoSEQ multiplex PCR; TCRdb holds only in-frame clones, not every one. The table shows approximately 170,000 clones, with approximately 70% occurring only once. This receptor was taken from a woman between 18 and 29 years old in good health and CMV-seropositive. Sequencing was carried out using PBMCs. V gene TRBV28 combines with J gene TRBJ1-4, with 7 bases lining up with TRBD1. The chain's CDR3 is CASSYRTGRNEKLFF. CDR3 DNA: TGTGCCAGCAGTTACCGGACAGGCCGAAATGAAAAACTGTTTTTT.